This T cell receptor (beta chain) stems from a study of T cell clonotyping in hematopoietic cell transplantation (dated by TCRdb to the early 2020s). At the level of the whole study: Recipient samples taken before transplant were collected after cytoreduction. Recruitment of patients ran from late 2015 to early 2017, and follow-up continued until late 2020 or until death. The study collected 130 to 150 blood samples from under 45 consecutive transplant recipients and their related donors.

According to the study, the label for this sample's time point signals: recipient sample about 28 days before transplant, after cytoreduction. Recipient blood was collected about 28 days before transplant and at days 30, 100 and 180 after transplant. Using Nuclei Lysis Solution, genomic DNA was extracted from unfractionated peripheral blood mononuclear cells that were either fresh or cryopreserved. The CDR3 has 13 amino acids, counting the end cysteine and phenylalanine. Of the read, only the CDR3 DNA is kept; its 39 bases are in frame from base 1. V drops 7 bases and J drops 7 bases, leaving 14 bases in between. CDR1 and CDR2 are read off the germline V gene as MDHEN and SYDVKM. Concerning this clone itself: No antigen is known for it. Base quality data are lacking; no much larger clone is found one base away.

Here is what the overall study found, with its caveats: Recipient repertoires showed only a small fraction of overlap with donor repertoires, and over 97% appeared de novo at the given depth. Broader posttransplant TCR repertoire diversity was predicted by donor and pretransplant recipient Inverse Simpson Index values. The sample size was limited, and CD4 and CD8 repertoire contributions could not be separated because cells were not sorted. A decrease in recipient TCR diversity was observed after transplant, and a progressive increase in pathologically expanded clonotypes was seen from day 30 to day 180.

The immunoSEQ assay, a bias-controlled multiplex PCR using V- and J-specific primers, was used to amplify TCR beta CDR3 regions from genomic DNA. A second PCR step added a proprietary barcode and Illumina adapter sequences to the CDR3 amplicons. CDR3 libraries were sequenced on an Illumina MiSeq instrument. In the paper's pipeline: Export and quality control were handled in immunoSEQ Analyzer 3.0, while downstream analyses relied on R Bioconductor and Immunarch. Only productive rearrangements in the normalized downsampled data set went into calculating the repertoire metrics. In the normalized cohort, a clonotype counted as pathologically expanded if the clonotype was larger than 5 templates. Repertoire diversity was measured with the Inverse Simpson Index. To capture all clonotypes, CMV-specificity analyses were performed on the non-normalized data set. Imported from immuneACCESS, the table was reduced by TCRdb to in-frame sequences with V and J called. These copies leave out some clones; in studies compared against another copy, an unresolved V gene accounts for under half, and the cause of the remainder is not known. V and J calls and clone size are those listed in that table; D and trimming were worked out from the DNA. Recorded for this sample are fewer than 100,000 clones; 95% to 97% of them occurred a single time. The top ten hold roughly 1.5% of the sample.

The sequence was collected from a woman aged 50 to 65 with acute myeloid leukemia. Some clones in this sample may be carry-over from other donors' samples. The material was peripheral blood mononuclear cells, obtained before stem cell transplant. The receptor chain draws on TRBV28 and TRBJ1-5; D gene: possibly TRBD1, on 6 matching bases. The CDR3 amino acid sequence is: CASNGGAGQPQHF. The sequence in DNA is TGTGCCAGCAATGGGGGGGCAGGGCAGCCCCAGCATTTT.